This is a list of T cell receptor beta chains from one sample in a study of blood T cell repertoires in COVID-19. Data came from immunoSEQ multiplex PCR; TCRdb stores just in-frame clones and leaves some out. The data contain under 200,000 clones, roughly 80% of them singletons. The sample taken for sequencing was peripheral blood. These receptors all stem from a woman between 65 and 79 years old with COVID-19, enrolled during active disease. Each CDR3 is given with its conserved first and last residue. The D gene is left open where the match is weak. The size field is filled for only some rows; it gives once, few, many or a size class.

J: TRBJ2-1; size: .; D: TRBD2; V: TRBV10-3; DNA: TGTGCCATCACCGCACTAGCGGGAGGGGCCTACAATGAGCAGTTCTTC; CDR3: CAITALAGGAYNEQFF
J: TRBJ1-4; size: .; D: TRBD1; V: TRBV19; DNA: TGTGCCAGTAGAAGTCCGACAGGGCTCGGGACTAATGAAAAACTGTTTTTT; CDR3: CASRSPTGLGTNEKLFF
J: TRBJ1-5; size: .; D: TRBD1; V: TRBV29-1; DNA: TGCAGCGTCGCCGACAGGGGGAAGCCCCAGCATTTT; CDR3: CSVADRGKPQHF
J: TRBJ2-7; size: .; D: TRBD2; V: TRBV11-2; DNA: TGTGCCAGCAGCTTAGATCTCACTGGGGGGGACGTCACCTACGAGCAGTACTTC; CDR3: CASSLDLTGGDVTYEQYF
J: TRBJ1-2; size: .; D: TRBD1; V: TRBV7-2; DNA: TGTGCCAGCAGCCAAATAAGGGGGCCTGGCTACACCTTC; CDR3: CASSQIRGPGYTF
J: TRBJ2-1; size: .; D: .; V: TRBV18; DNA: TGTGCCAGCTCTTATCAGGGTGGGTACAATGAGCAGTTCTTC; CDR3: CASSYQGGYNEQFF
J: TRBJ1-2; size: once; D: .; V: TRBV29-1; DNA: TGCAGCGGCAAGACAGACTATGGCTACACCTTC; CDR3: CSGKTDYGYTF
J: TRBJ2-5; size: .; D: TRBD2; V: TRBV28; DNA: TGTGCCAGCAGTACCCGGGTAGCGGGCTACCAAGAGACCCAGTACTTC; CDR3: CASSTRVAGYQETQYF
J: TRBJ2-1; size: once; D: .; V: TRBV12-5; DNA: TGTGCTAGTGGTTTGGAGCACAGGCCTGGGGACAATGAGCAGTTCTTC; CDR3: CASGLEHRPGDNEQFF
J: TRBJ1-2; size: .; D: .; V: TRBV2; DNA: TGTGCCAGCAGGAGATTAGTCTATGGCTACACCTTC; CDR3: CASRRLVYGYTF
J: TRBJ2-2; size: .; D: .; V: TRBV6-5; DNA: TGTGCCAGCTTAGGCAGCGCTAACACCGGGGAGCTGTTTTTT; CDR3: CASLGSANTGELFF
J: TRBJ1-3; size: few; D: .; V: TRBV5-8; DNA: TGTGCCAGCAGGCACGGCCGGACACTCGACTCTGGAAACACCATATATTTT; CDR3: CASRHGRTLDSGNTIYF
J: TRBJ2-3; size: .; D: .; V: TRBV9; DNA: TGTGCCAGCAGCGGGGGCGCGGGGAGGACAGATACGCAGTATTTT; CDR3: CASSGGAGRTDTQYF
J: TRBJ2-2; size: .; D: .; V: TRBV7-2; DNA: TGTGCCAGCAGCTGGGGAGGCCCAAGCGGGGAGCTGTTTTTT; CDR3: CASSWGGPSGELFF
J: TRBJ2-1; size: .; D: .; V: TRBV19; DNA: TGTGCCAGTAGCTTTTACAATGAGCAGTTCTTC; CDR3: CASSFYNEQFF
J: TRBJ2-1; size: few; D: TRBD1; V: TRBV5-1; DNA: TGCGCCAGTGAACAGGGGGCGAGTGATGAGCAGTTCTTC; CDR3: CASEQGASDEQFF
J: TRBJ2-5; size: .; D: TRBD2; V: TRBV7-2; DNA: TGTGCCAGCAGCTTCGGCGGGGGCCAAGAGACCCAGTACTTC; CDR3: CASSFGGGQETQYF
J: TRBJ1-2; size: once; D: TRBD1; V: TRBV5-4; DNA: TGTGCCACCCGCCAGGGGGCCGACTATGGCTACACCTTC; CDR3: CATRQGADYGYTF
J: TRBJ2-7; size: many; D: TRBD2; V: TRBV6-2/TRBV6-3; DNA: TGTGCCAGCAGTTACCCGGGACTAGCGGGAGCCGAGCAGTACTTC; CDR3: CASSYPGLAGAEQYF
J: TRBJ2-1; size: .; D: TRBD2; V: TRBV24-1; DNA: TGTGCCACCAGTGCGGGGGGGCTGGGGAATGAGCAGTTCTTC; CDR3: CATSAGGLGNEQFF
J: TRBJ1-1; size: .; D: TRBD1; V: TRBV28; DNA: TGTGCCAGCAGTTTAAGGACAGGAGAGAAAGCTTTCTTT; CDR3: CASSLRTGEKAFF
J: TRBJ1-2; size: .; D: .; V: TRBV19; DNA: TGTGCCAGTATCCCAGAAGGGAGTATCGTTGGGGGCTACACCTTC; CDR3: CASIPEGSIVGGYTF
J: TRBJ1-4; size: .; D: .; V: TRBV3-1/TRBV3-2; DNA: TGTGCCAGCACCAGAGGGGGGGGGAATGAAAAACTGTTTTTT; CDR3: CASTRGGGNEKLFF
J: TRBJ2-5; size: .; D: .; V: TRBV20-1; DNA: TGCAGTGCTAGGAGGGAGACCCAGTACTTC; CDR3: CSARRETQYF
J: TRBJ2-1; size: .; D: .; V: TRBV19; DNA: TGTGCCAGTAGTATAGCAGGAGGAGAGCAGTTCTTC; CDR3: CASSIAGGEQFF
J: TRBJ2-1; size: .; D: .; V: TRBV20-1; DNA: TGCAGTGCTAGTGGGTTCGGGATAATGTTCTTC; CDR3: CSASGFGIMFF
J: TRBJ2-1; size: .; D: TRBD2; V: TRBV7-7; DNA: TGTGCTAGCAGCTTAGGAAGTGGGACTAGCAATGAGCAGTTCTTC; CDR3: CASSLGSGTSNEQFF
J: TRBJ2-1; size: .; D: TRBD2; V: TRBV11-2; DNA: TGTGCCAGCAGCTCCCTACTAGCGGGAGGGCCGAATGAGCAGTTCTTC; CDR3: CASSSLLAGGPNEQFF
J: TRBJ1-2; size: .; D: TRBD1; V: TRBV5-5; DNA: TGTGCCAGCAGCCCGGGGACAGACAACTATGGCTACACCTTC; CDR3: CASSPGTDNYGYTF
J: TRBJ1-3; size: .; D: .; V: TRBV3-1/TRBV3-2; DNA: TGTGCCAGCAGCCCGTCGGGAAGTGGAAACACCATATATTTT; CDR3: CASSPSGSGNTIYF
J: TRBJ1-1; size: .; D: .; V: TRBV5-1; DNA: TGCGCCAGCAGCTGGCCGGGGGGTGAAGCTTTCTTT; CDR3: CASSWPGGEAFF
J: TRBJ1-5; size: .; D: .; V: TRBV7-2; DNA: TGTGCCAGCAGCCCCGGGATACGGTTAGTTAATCAGCCCCAGCATTTT; CDR3: CASSPGIRLVNQPQHF
J: TRBJ2-6; size: .; D: TRBD1; V: TRBV19; DNA: TGTGCCAGTAGTAGGGGGACAGGGACTGGGGCCAACGTCCTGACTTTC; CDR3: CASSRGTGTGANVLTF
J: TRBJ2-7; size: .; D: TRBD1; V: TRBV19; DNA: TGTGCCAGTAGTCCCCGGACAGGGGGAGTTGGGGAGCAGTACTTC; CDR3: CASSPRTGGVGEQYF
J: TRBJ1-1; size: few; D: .; V: TRBV21-1; DNA: TGTGCCAGCTGGGCCGGAATGAACACTGAAGCTTTCTTT; CDR3: CASWAGMNTEAFF
J: TRBJ2-1; size: once; D: TRBD2; V: TRBV4-1; DNA: TGCGCCAGCAGCCAAGACGACGGCGGGAGGACCAATGAGCAGTTCTTC; CDR3: CASSQDDGGRTNEQFF
J: TRBJ1-1; size: .; D: TRBD1; V: TRBV6-4; DNA: TGTGCCAGCAGTCCATCATTCAACAGGGGGCGGAGGACTGAAGCTTTCTTT; CDR3: CASSPSFNRGRRTEAFF
J: TRBJ2-7; size: .; D: .; V: TRBV28; DNA: TGTGCCAGCAGTTCGACTGACTGGGTAACTAGCTACGAGCAGTACTTC; CDR3: CASSSTDWVTSYEQYF
J: TRBJ1-2; size: .; D: .; V: TRBV27; DNA: TGTGCCAGCAGTTCTCAGGGCCTAGCTAACTATGGCTACACCTTC; CDR3: CASSSQGLANYGYTF
J: TRBJ1-6; size: .; D: TRBD1; V: TRBV2; DNA: TGTGCCAGTTTATGGACAGGCGGAACTTCACCCCTCCACTTT; CDR3: CASLWTGGTSPLHF
J: TRBJ2-5; size: .; D: TRBD1; V: TRBV19; DNA: TGTGCCAGTAGTGGAAGACAGGGGGAAGTAGAGACCCAGTACTTC; CDR3: CASSGRQGEVETQYF
J: TRBJ2-1; size: once; D: TRBD2; V: TRBV27; DNA: TGTGCCAGCAGTACCCTTAGCGGGATCGGCAACAATGAGCAGTTCTTC; CDR3: CASSTLSGIGNNEQFF
J: TRBJ2-5; size: .; D: .; V: TRBV6-1; DNA: TGTGCCAGCAGTGAAGCGATTCAGTCGGCGGGTCAAGAGACCCAGTACTTC; CDR3: CASSEAIQSAGQETQYF